This is a list of T cell receptor beta chains from one sample in a study of PD-1 blockade in classical Hodgkin lymphoma. Produced via immunoSEQ multiplex PCR; TCRdb's table is partial and in-frame only. The sample contains roughly 50,000 clones, approximately 86% of which appear only once. The sample consisted of peripheral blood mononuclear cells (PBMCs), taken before the fourth cycle of nivolumab. Receptor source: a human donor with classical Hodgkin lymphoma. Each CDR3 is given with its conserved first and last residue. The order of the fields is D gene, J gene, clone size, V gene, CDR3 protein, CDR3 DNA. The D gene is left open where the match is weak. Clone sizes are given selectively: once, few, many, or a class where the clone is expanded.

d_call: .; j_call: TRBJ2-5; clone_size: .; v_call: TRBV19; cdr3_aa: CASSPGALETQYF; cdr3_nt: TGTGCCAGTAGTCCGGGAGCTCTGGAGACCCAGTACTTC
d_call: TRBD2; j_call: TRBJ2-1; clone_size: once; v_call: TRBV6-6; cdr3_aa: CASNFVAGVGNEQFF; cdr3_nt: TGTGCCAGCAACTTCGTGGCGGGGGTTGGCAATGAGCAGTTCTTC
d_call: .; j_call: TRBJ1-2; clone_size: once; v_call: TRBV7-2; cdr3_aa: CASSLRGARGYTF; cdr3_nt: TGTGCCAGCAGCTTACGGGGGGCGCGGGGCTACACCTTC
d_call: TRBD2; j_call: TRBJ2-1; clone_size: .; v_call: TRBV5-4; cdr3_aa: CASSLGTSGSSEQFF; cdr3_nt: TGTGCCAGCAGCTTGGGGACTAGCGGGAGTTCTGAGCAGTTCTTC
d_call: TRBD1; j_call: TRBJ1-3; clone_size: .; v_call: TRBV7-3; cdr3_aa: CASTQRTGPSIRIGNTIYF; cdr3_nt: TGTGCCAGCACACAACGGACAGGGCCGTCTATAAGGATTGGAAACACCATATATTTT
d_call: .; j_call: TRBJ2-5; clone_size: .; v_call: TRBV29-1; cdr3_aa: CSVVGGWGETQYF; cdr3_nt: TGCAGCGTTGTTGGGGGGTGGGGAGAGACCCAGTACTTC
d_call: TRBD1; j_call: TRBJ2-7; clone_size: .; v_call: TRBV10-3; cdr3_aa: CAISDSGGTYEQYF; cdr3_nt: TGTGCCATCAGTGATTCAGGGGGTACCTACGAGCAGTACTTC
d_call: .; j_call: TRBJ2-3; clone_size: .; v_call: TRBV27; cdr3_aa: CASSTGPGADTQYF; cdr3_nt: TGTGCCAGCAGCACGGGACCGGGCGCAGATACGCAGTATTTT
d_call: TRBD1; j_call: TRBJ1-1; clone_size: .; v_call: TRBV5-1; cdr3_aa: CASSLSQTGSTEAFF; cdr3_nt: TGCGCCAGCAGCTTGAGCCAGACAGGGAGCACTGAAGCTTTCTTT
d_call: TRBD2; j_call: TRBJ2-3; clone_size: .; v_call: TRBV10-3; cdr3_aa: CAITETSGRDEDTQYF; cdr3_nt: TGTGCCATCACTGAGACTAGCGGGAGGGATGAGGATACGCAGTATTTT
d_call: .; j_call: TRBJ2-1; clone_size: .; v_call: TRBV11-2; cdr3_aa: CASSLGGRSSSYNEQFF; cdr3_nt: TGTGCCAGCAGCTTAGGGGGCAGGTCTAGCTCCTACAATGAGCAGTTCTTC
d_call: .; j_call: TRBJ2-1; clone_size: .; v_call: TRBV11-2; cdr3_aa: CASSLSPFVNEQFF; cdr3_nt: TGTGCCAGCAGCTTAAGCCCTTTTGTCAATGAGCAGTTCTTC
d_call: .; j_call: TRBJ2-7; clone_size: once; v_call: TRBV27; cdr3_aa: CASSLRGPNEQYF; cdr3_nt: TGTGCCAGCAGTTTACGGGGCCCCAACGAGCAGTACTTC
d_call: .; j_call: TRBJ2-7; clone_size: .; v_call: TRBV4-1; cdr3_aa: CASSQVSRVDEQYF; cdr3_nt: TGCGCCAGCAGCCAAGTTTCCAGGGTGGACGAGCAGTACTTC
d_call: TRBD1; j_call: TRBJ1-3; clone_size: once; v_call: TRBV9; cdr3_aa: CASSSGQGGNTIYF; cdr3_nt: TGTGCCAGCAGCTCGGGACAGGGCGGAAACACCATATATTTT
d_call: .; j_call: TRBJ2-1; clone_size: .; v_call: TRBV5-1; cdr3_aa: CASSGDFLDNEQFF; cdr3_nt: TGCGCCAGCAGCGGGGACTTTTTAGACAATGAGCAGTTCTTC
d_call: .; j_call: TRBJ2-2; clone_size: .; v_call: TRBV28; cdr3_aa: CASSRTDFLTGELFF; cdr3_nt: TGTGCCAGCAGTCGGACAGACTTTCTTACCGGGGAGCTGTTTTTT
d_call: .; j_call: TRBJ2-1; clone_size: .; v_call: TRBV2; cdr3_aa: CASSALGGGYNEQFF; cdr3_nt: TGTGCCAGCAGTGCGCTGGGAGGGGGGTACAATGAGCAGTTCTTC
d_call: .; j_call: TRBJ2-7; clone_size: .; v_call: TRBV4-3; cdr3_aa: CASSHASEGSYEQYF; cdr3_nt: TGCGCCAGCAGCCACGCTTCAGAGGGGTCCTACGAGCAGTACTTC
d_call: TRBD2; j_call: TRBJ2-1; clone_size: .; v_call: TRBV4-2; cdr3_aa: CASSPRTRGPYNEQFF; cdr3_nt: TGTGCCAGCAGCCCTAGGACTAGAGGGCCCTACAATGAGCAGTTCTTC
d_call: TRBD2; j_call: TRBJ2-3; clone_size: .; v_call: TRBV7-9; cdr3_aa: CASSLAGLDRRDTQYF; cdr3_nt: TGTGCCAGCAGCTTAGCCGGACTAGATCGGAGAGATACGCAGTATTTT
d_call: .; j_call: TRBJ2-2; clone_size: .; v_call: TRBV27; cdr3_aa: CASSTFGQFANTGELFF; cdr3_nt: TGTGCCAGCAGCACCTTCGGGCAGTTCGCGAACACCGGGGAGCTGTTTTTT
d_call: .; j_call: TRBJ2-5; clone_size: .; v_call: TRBV5-1; cdr3_aa: CASSLAETQYF; cdr3_nt: TGCGCCAGCAGCTTGGCAGAGACCCAGTACTTC
d_call: .; j_call: TRBJ1-4; clone_size: .; v_call: TRBV6-5; cdr3_aa: CATHPGAANEKLFF; cdr3_nt: TGTGCCACTCATCCGGGGGCGGCTAATGAAAAACTGTTTTTT
d_call: .; j_call: TRBJ2-3; clone_size: .; v_call: TRBV5-1; cdr3_aa: CASSLNVGRTDTQYF; cdr3_nt: TGCGCCAGCAGCTTGAATGTGGGTAGGACAGATACGCAGTATTTT
d_call: .; j_call: TRBJ2-3; clone_size: .; v_call: TRBV7-8; cdr3_aa: CASSRKPARGYTDTQYF; cdr3_nt: TGTGCCAGCAGCCGGAAGCCCGCCAGGGGTTACACAGATACGCAGTATTTT
d_call: .; j_call: TRBJ2-2; clone_size: .; v_call: TRBV7-9; cdr3_aa: CASSQSAIANTGELFF; cdr3_nt: TGTGCCAGCAGCCAATCGGCGATAGCGAACACCGGGGAGCTGTTTTTT
d_call: TRBD2; j_call: TRBJ2-5; clone_size: .; v_call: TRBV4-3; cdr3_aa: CASSQEVLAGGPPETQYF; cdr3_nt: TGCGCCAGCAGCCAAGAAGTCCTAGCGGGGGGGCCCCCAGAGACCCAGTACTTC
d_call: TRBD1; j_call: TRBJ2-3; clone_size: .; v_call: TRBV27; cdr3_aa: CASSLLGTGQEDTQYF; cdr3_nt: TGTGCCAGCAGTTTATTGGGGACAGGCCAGGAAGATACGCAGTATTTT
d_call: TRBD1; j_call: TRBJ2-7; clone_size: .; v_call: TRBV5-4; cdr3_aa: CASSLVQGAQYEQYF; cdr3_nt: TGTGCCAGCAGCTTGGTGCAGGGGGCGCAATACGAGCAGTACTTC
d_call: .; j_call: TRBJ2-7; clone_size: .; v_call: TRBV6-5; cdr3_aa: CASLPVRGGEQYF; cdr3_nt: TGTGCCAGCCTCCCCGTAAGGGGCGGCGAGCAGTACTTC
d_call: TRBD2; j_call: TRBJ2-5; clone_size: once; v_call: TRBV4-2; cdr3_aa: CASSQGVLAEETQYF; cdr3_nt: TGTGCCAGCAGCCAAGGCGTACTAGCGGAAGAGACCCAGTACTTC
d_call: TRBD2; j_call: TRBJ2-1; clone_size: .; v_call: TRBV5-6; cdr3_aa: CASSLEGLTSGRNNEQFF; cdr3_nt: TGTGCCAGCAGCTTGGAAGGGCTAACTAGCGGGAGAAACAATGAGCAGTTCTTC
d_call: .; j_call: TRBJ1-1; clone_size: .; v_call: TRBV19; cdr3_aa: CASSIDSSRMRAEAFF; cdr3_nt: TGTGCCAGTAGTATAGACAGCAGCAGGATGAGAGCTGAAGCTTTCTTT
d_call: TRBD2; j_call: TRBJ2-7; clone_size: .; v_call: TRBV10-3; cdr3_aa: CAISGLAGVIDEQYF; cdr3_nt: TGTGCCATCAGTGGTCTAGCGGGAGTAATCGACGAGCAGTACTTC
d_call: TRBD1; j_call: TRBJ1-2; clone_size: .; v_call: TRBV28; cdr3_aa: CASSLYLQGPPNYGYTF; cdr3_nt: TGTGCCAGCAGTTTATACCTACAGGGGCCGCCGAACTATGGCTACACCTTC
d_call: .; j_call: TRBJ2-1; clone_size: .; v_call: TRBV11-3; cdr3_aa: CASSPGLYNEQFF; cdr3_nt: TGTGCCAGCAGCCCCGGACTGTACAATGAGCAGTTCTTC
d_call: TRBD1; j_call: TRBJ1-4; clone_size: .; v_call: TRBV28; cdr3_aa: CASSSFGGQSNEKLFF; cdr3_nt: TGTGCCAGCAGTTCCTTTGGGGGACAGTCTAATGAAAAACTGTTTTTT
d_call: .; j_call: TRBJ1-1; clone_size: few; v_call: TRBV29-1; cdr3_aa: CSGHRNTEAFF; cdr3_nt: TGTTCAGGGCACAGGAACACTGAAGCTTTCTTT
d_call: .; j_call: TRBJ2-5; clone_size: .; v_call: TRBV9; cdr3_aa: CASSVGKVETQYF; cdr3_nt: TGTGCCAGCAGCGTAGGTAAAGTGGAGACCCAGTACTTC
d_call: .; j_call: TRBJ2-1; clone_size: .; v_call: TRBV18; cdr3_aa: CASSTRDEQFF; cdr3_nt: TGTGCCAGCTCAACTAGAGATGAGCAGTTCTTC
d_call: .; j_call: TRBJ2-2; clone_size: once; v_call: TRBV5-4; cdr3_aa: CASSRGGVNTGELFF; cdr3_nt: TGTGCCAGCAGCCGGGGTGGCGTGAACACCGGGGAGCTGTTTTTT
d_call: .; j_call: TRBJ1-2; clone_size: .; v_call: TRBV14; cdr3_aa: CASSFQSNYGYTF; cdr3_nt: TGTGCCAGCAGCTTTCAGTCTAACTATGGCTACACCTTC
d_call: TRBD2; j_call: TRBJ2-4; clone_size: many; v_call: TRBV5-5; cdr3_aa: CASSLASGGVAKNIQYF; cdr3_nt: TGTGCCAGCAGCTTGGCTAGCGGGGGAGTAGCCAAAAACATTCAGTACTTC
d_call: .; j_call: TRBJ1-3; clone_size: .; v_call: TRBV29-1; cdr3_aa: CSVAGSKSGNTIYF; cdr3_nt: TGCAGCGTTGCCGGCAGCAAGTCTGGAAACACCATATATTTT